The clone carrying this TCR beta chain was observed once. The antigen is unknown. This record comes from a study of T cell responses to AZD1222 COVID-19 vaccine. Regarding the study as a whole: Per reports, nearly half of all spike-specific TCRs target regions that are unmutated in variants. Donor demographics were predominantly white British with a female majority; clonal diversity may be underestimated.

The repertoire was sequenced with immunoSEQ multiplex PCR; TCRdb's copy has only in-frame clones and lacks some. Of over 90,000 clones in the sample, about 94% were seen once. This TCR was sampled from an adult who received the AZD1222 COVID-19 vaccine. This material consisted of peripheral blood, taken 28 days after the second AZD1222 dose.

In DNA, the CDR3 is TGTGCCAGCAGCCCCCGGTTGAGCTCCTACGAGCAGTACTTC. Translated: CASSPRLSSYEQYF. The rearrangement joins TRBV9 to TRBJ2-7; D remains unclear. The V gene lost 4 bases and the J gene lost 0 bases, with 11 bases spanning the gap. Germline-derived CDR1 and CDR2 are SGDLS and YYNGEE. The CDR3 spans 14 residues.